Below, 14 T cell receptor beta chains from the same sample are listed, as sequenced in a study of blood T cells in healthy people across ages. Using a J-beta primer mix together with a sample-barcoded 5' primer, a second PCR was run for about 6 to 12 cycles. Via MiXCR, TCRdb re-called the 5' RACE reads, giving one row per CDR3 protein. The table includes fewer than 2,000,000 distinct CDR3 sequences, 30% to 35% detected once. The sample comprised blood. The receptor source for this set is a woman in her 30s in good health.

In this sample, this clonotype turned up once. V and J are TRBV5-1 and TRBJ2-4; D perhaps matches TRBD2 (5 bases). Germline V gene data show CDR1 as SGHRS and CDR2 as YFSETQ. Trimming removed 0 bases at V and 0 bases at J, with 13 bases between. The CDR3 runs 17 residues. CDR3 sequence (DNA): TGCGCCAGCAGCTTGGACGGGCGAGGGCTAGCCAAAAACATTCAGTACTTC. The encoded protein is CASSLDGRGLAKNIQYF.

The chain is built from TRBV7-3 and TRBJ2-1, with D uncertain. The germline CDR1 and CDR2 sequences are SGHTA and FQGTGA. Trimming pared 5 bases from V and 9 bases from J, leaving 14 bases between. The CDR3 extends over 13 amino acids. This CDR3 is CASSTQALGEQFF. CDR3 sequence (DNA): TGTGCCAGCAGCACCCAAGCACTTGGTGAGCAGTTCTTC.

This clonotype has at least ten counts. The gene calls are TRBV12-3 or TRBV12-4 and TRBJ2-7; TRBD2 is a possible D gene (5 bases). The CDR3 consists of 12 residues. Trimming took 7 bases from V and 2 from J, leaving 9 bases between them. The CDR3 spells CASTSGTYEQYF. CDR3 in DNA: TGTGCCAGCACAAGCGGTACCTACGAGCAGTACTTC.

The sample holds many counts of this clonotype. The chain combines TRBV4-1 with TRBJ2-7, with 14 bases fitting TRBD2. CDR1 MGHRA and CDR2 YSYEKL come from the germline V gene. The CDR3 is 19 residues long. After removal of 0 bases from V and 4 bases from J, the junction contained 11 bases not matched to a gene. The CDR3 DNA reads TGCGCCAGCAGCCAAGATCGGACTAGCGGGAGGCCCCACGGGTACGAGCAGTACTTC. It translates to CASSQDRTSGRPHGYEQYF.

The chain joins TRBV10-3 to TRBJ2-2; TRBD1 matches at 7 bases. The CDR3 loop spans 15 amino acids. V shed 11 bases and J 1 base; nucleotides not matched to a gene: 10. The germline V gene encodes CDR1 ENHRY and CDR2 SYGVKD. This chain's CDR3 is CAGAPGTVNTGELFF. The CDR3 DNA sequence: TGTGCCGGCGCTCCCGGGACAGTGAACACCGGGGAGCTGTTTTTT.

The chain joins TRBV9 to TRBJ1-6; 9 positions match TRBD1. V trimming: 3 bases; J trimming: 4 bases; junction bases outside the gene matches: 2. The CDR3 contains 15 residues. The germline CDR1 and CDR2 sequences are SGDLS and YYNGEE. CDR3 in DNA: TGTGCCAGCAGCGCGGGACAGGGATATAATTCACCCCTCCACTTT. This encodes CASSAGQGYNSPLHF.

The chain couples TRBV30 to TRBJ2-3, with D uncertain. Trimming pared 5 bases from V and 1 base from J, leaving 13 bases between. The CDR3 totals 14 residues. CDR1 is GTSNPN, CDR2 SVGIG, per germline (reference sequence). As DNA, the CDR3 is TGTGCCTGGCAAAATCCAGGTGGCACAGATACGCAGTATTTT. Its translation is CAWQNPGGTDTQYF. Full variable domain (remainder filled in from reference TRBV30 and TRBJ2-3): SQTIHQWPATLVQPVGSPLSLECTVEGTSNPNLYWYRQAAGRGLQLLFYSVGIGQISSEVPQNLSASRPQDRQFILSSKKLLLSDSGFYLCAWQNPGGTDTQYFGPGTRLTVL.

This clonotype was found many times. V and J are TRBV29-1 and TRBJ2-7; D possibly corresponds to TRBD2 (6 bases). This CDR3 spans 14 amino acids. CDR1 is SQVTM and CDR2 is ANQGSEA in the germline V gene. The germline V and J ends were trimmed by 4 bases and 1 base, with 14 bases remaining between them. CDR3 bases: TGCAGCGTTGGGGGGGTAATCGGGTCCTACGAGCAGTACTTC. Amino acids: CSVGGVIGSYEQYF.

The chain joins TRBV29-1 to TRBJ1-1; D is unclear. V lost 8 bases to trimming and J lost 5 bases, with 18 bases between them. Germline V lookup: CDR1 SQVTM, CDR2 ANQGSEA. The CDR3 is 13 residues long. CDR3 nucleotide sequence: TGCAGCATAAAAGGCGAGGGAGGTACTGAAGCTTTCTTT. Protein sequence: CSIKGEGGTEAFF.

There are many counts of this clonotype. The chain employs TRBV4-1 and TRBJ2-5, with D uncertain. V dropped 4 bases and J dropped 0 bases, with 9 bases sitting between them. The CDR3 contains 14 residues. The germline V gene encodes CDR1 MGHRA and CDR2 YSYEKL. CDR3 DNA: TGCGCCAGCAGCCGCAAGATACACCAAGAGACCCAGTACTTC. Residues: CASSRKIHQETQYF.

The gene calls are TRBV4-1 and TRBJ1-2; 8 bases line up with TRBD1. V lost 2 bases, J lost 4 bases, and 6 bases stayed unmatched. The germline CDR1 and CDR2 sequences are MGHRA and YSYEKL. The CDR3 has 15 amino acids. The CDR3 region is CASSQQYRGTYGYTF. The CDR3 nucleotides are TGCGCCAGCAGCCAACAGTACAGGGGGACCTATGGCTACACCTTC.

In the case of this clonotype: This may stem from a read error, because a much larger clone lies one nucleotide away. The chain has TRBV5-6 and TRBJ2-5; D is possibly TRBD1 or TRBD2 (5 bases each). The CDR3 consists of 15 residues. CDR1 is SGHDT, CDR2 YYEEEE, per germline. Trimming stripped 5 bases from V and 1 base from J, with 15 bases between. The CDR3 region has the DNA TGTGCCAGCAGTTTAACAGGTGCGGGCCAAGAGACCCAGTACTTC. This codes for CASSLTGAGQETQYF.

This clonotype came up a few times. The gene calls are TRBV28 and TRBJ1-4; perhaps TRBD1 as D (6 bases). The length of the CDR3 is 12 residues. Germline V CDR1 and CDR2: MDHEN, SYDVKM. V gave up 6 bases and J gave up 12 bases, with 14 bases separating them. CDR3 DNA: TGTGCCAGCAGCCCAGGGGCGAGGGAACTGTTTTTT. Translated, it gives CASSPGARELFF.

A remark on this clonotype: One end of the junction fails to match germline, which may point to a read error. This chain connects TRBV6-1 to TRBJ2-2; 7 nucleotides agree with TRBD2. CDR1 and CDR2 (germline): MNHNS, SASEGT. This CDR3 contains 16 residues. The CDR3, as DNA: TGTGCCAGTAGTGCCTTACTAGCGCAGAACACCGGGGAGCTGTTTTTT. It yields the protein CASSALLAQNTGELFF.